This T cell receptor (beta chain) was sequenced in a study of STAT3 mutations in large granular lymphocyte leukemia (dated by TCRdb to between 2019 and 2020). For the wider study: About half of the T-LGLL patients who underwent longitudinal sequencing carried canonical activating STAT3 mutations. One or more immunosuppressive therapy regimens were given to more than half of T-LGLL patients, and hematologic response was seen in around two fifths of the treated patients. Two patients with natural killer LGL leukemia were also sequenced longitudinally as controls within the study. To reconstruct clonal hierarchy and dynamics, serial deep sequencing of TCRbeta CDR3 and STAT3 was performed in patients with T-cell large granular lymphocyte leukemia. From an initial cohort of 200 to 250 LGL patients, 15 to 20 representative T-LGLL cases were selected for longitudinal TCRbeta and STAT3 sequencing. On average, sequencing was done at 3 to 4 time points per patient, with the number of samplings ranging from 2 to 8. General study outcomes and caveats: The burden of the dominant TCR clone was higher than the STAT3 mutant burden in several patients, which suggests that the STAT3 mutation arose secondarily inside a clone that had already expanded. Because no samples were available when a clone first appeared, clonal expansion had to be inferred from samplings taken at other points. The linking of therapy response to changes in TCR clonal burden was complicated by variable intervals between samplings and differing treatment regimens. Since codominant clonotypes persisted in some patients, a small but highly pathogenic clone may have gone undetected. At least one immunodominant TCRbeta clonotype was identified in every T-LGLL patient, and multiple immunodominant subclonotypes were identified in about half of the T-LGLL patients. TCR clonotype switching after therapy was observed in about 35% of the 18 patients, and all newly emerging clones were found to be STAT3 wild type.

TCRbeta libraries were sequenced on an Illumina MiSeq, and an average of roughly 39,000 productive templates per sample was obtained. Using multiplex PCR amplification, the immunoSEQ assay generated the TCRbeta CDR3 libraries. The paper's processing steps were these. Following a previously defined approach, repertoire diversity was calculated, and values close to 0 point to extremely monoclonal samples. TCRdb mirrors the immuneACCESS table, restricted to in-frame sequences. Some clones are absent from its copies; in checked studies, under half trace to an unresolved V gene, and the reason for the others is unknown. V and J calls plus clone size are reproduced from that table; the DNA served to infer D and trimming. Within this sample are some 1,800 clones, with about 60% of them counted one time only. The ten largest make up about three quarters of the sample. Worth noting for this clone: Its antigen specificity is not known. Nothing much larger sits one base from this clone, and base qualities are not available.

Including the terminal cysteine and phenylalanine, the CDR3 comprises 14 residues. This entry keeps only the CDR3 DNA: 42 bases, framed from base 1. Per the germline V gene (reference sequence), GTSNPN is the CDR1 and SVGIG is the CDR2. Germline trimming amounts to 1 base on V and 4 bases on J, with 5 as the count of junction bases outside the gene matches. The same DNA, extracted from blood mononuclear cells, served for both the TCR sequencing and the STAT3 sequencing. The chain joins TRBV30 to TRBJ2-3; the central 7 bases match TRBD2. The source material was peripheral blood mononuclear cells. This sequence was found in a woman aged 70-85 years with T-cell large granular lymphocyte leukemia. Some clones in this sample may be carry-over from other donors' samples. The age is the age at diagnosis. The CDR3 corresponds to CAWSGGGGADTQYF. The DNA sequence is given as TGTGCCTGGAGTGGGGGGGGAGGAGCAGATACGCAGTATTTT. Outside the CDR3, residues come from the reference TRBV30 and TRBJ2-3 proteins, so the full variable domain is: SQTIHQWPATLVQPVGSPLSLECTVEGTSNPNLYWYRQAAGRGLQLLFYSVGIGQISSEVPQNLSASRPQDRQFILSSKKLLLSDSGFYLCAWSGGGGADTQYFGPGTRLTVL.